This T cell receptor beta chain emerged from a study of spatial heterogeneity in lung cancer. Study as a whole: At a median of roughly two years after resection, follow-up PBMC samples were sequenced when available. Alpha-chain detections were consistently fewer than beta-chain detections among the sequences. Each unique TCR and UMI combination was seen more than ten times on average in raw reads. General study findings and limits: Whereas they appeared in blood less at follow-up, ubiquitous expanded tumor TCRs appeared there more at resection.

Germline values: CDR1 MNHEY, CDR2 SVGAGI. The V end lost 5 bases, the J end lost 0 bases, and 10 bases lay between the germline ends. This CDR3 spans 14 amino acids. Indicated time point: blood at routine non-recurrence follow-up after resection. Whole RNA came from tumor, nontumor lung or frozen PBMC and was sequenced without being sorted. A few counts support this clonotype. Its antigen is unidentified. From the 5' RACE reads, TCRdb called clonotypes with MiXCR, one entry per CDR3 protein. The data show 95,000 to 130,000 distinct CDR3 sequences, with more than 10% seen just once and approximately 17% held by the top ten.

This receptor was taken from a male donor with early-stage non-small cell lung cancer. The chain recombines TRBV6-5 with TRBJ1-2, with D uncertain. Here the sequenced sample was PBMCs, taken at follow-up. The DNA for the CDR3 is TGTGCCAGCAGTCCCGGCGGGGCTAACTATGGCTACACCTTC. Translation gives CASSPGGANYGYTF.